The 12 T cell receptor beta chains below were found in one sample sequenced in a study of regulatory T cells in long-lasting Graves disease. The time point was: persistent/refractory GD, antithyroid drugs over 5 years with positive TRAb. Generation of the TCR library employed RNA extracted from PBMCs. Investigators prepared the TCR beta libraries by applying iRepertoire HTBI primers and Arm-PCR of CDR3 regions. TCRdb analysed the multiplex PCR reads with MiXCR anew, one entry per CDR3 protein. Of some 300,000 distinct CDR3 sequences in the sample, more than 20% were seen once. The material sequenced was peripheral blood mononuclear cells (PBMCs), taken when the disease was refractory, from a patient treated with antithyroid drugs. These receptors were obtained from a female donor with Graves disease.

At least ten counts were recorded for this clonotype. This chain links TRBV6-1 with TRBJ1-5; D not certain. Germline CDR1 MNHNS, CDR2 SASEGT. The CDR3 totals 12 residues. Deletions cut 6 bases from V and 1 base from J, with 4 bases between. The CDR3, as DNA: TGTGCCAGCAGGACAAGCAATCAGCCCCAGCATTTT. Translating it yields CASRTSNQPQHF.

V usage is TRBV10-3 and J usage is TRBJ2-3; 9 nucleotides align to TRBD2. The CDR3 length is 16 residues. The germline V gene encodes CDR1 ENHRY and CDR2 SYGVKD. Unmatched junction bases numbered 8, after V lost 7 bases and J lost 0 bases. The CDR3 spells CAIMVAGDPSTDTQYF. CDR3 sequence (DNA): TGTGCCATCATGGTAGCGGGAGACCCTAGCACAGATACGCAGTATTTT.

This chain connects TRBV20-1 to TRBJ2-5; 8 bases are shared with TRBD2. Germline CDR1 reads DFQATT; CDR2 reads SNEGSKA (reference sequence). The CDR3 runs 15 residues. The V and J ends lost 6 bases and 4 bases, in that order; junction bases with no gene match: 13. The CDR3 spells CSAGIREGPRETQYF. The CDR3 coding sequence is TGCAGTGCAGGAATTCGGGAGGGCCCTCGAGAGACCCAGTACTTC.

Ten or more counts support this clonotype. This chain joins TRBV11-2 and TRBJ2-2; D is tentatively TRBD1 or TRBD2 (5 bases each). The CDR3 is 17 amino acids. Trimming left V 0 bases short and J 7 bases short, with 18 bases between. The germline gives CDR1 SGHAT, CDR2 FQNNGV. The CDR3 region has the DNA TGTGCCAGCAGCTTAGAGAGGGGCGCCGGCCGATACGGGGAGCTGTTTTTT. Translating gives CASSLERGAGRYGELFF.

The chain's CDR3 is CASSLGVGGDTEAFF. The CDR3, as DNA: TGCGCCAGCAGCTTGGGGGTTGGGGGGGACACTGAAGCTTTCTTT. The V call is TRBV5-1, the J call TRBJ1-1; tentative D call: TRBD1 (5 bases). Per the germline V gene, CDR1 is SGHRS and CDR2 is YFSETQ. This CDR3 has 15 residues. V lost 0 bases to trimming and J lost 3 bases, with 12 bases between them.

J is TRBJ1-1 and V is TRBV19; D is undetermined. The CDR3 is made up of 15 amino acids. Germline CDR1 and CDR2: LNHDA and SQIVND (reference sequence). V was trimmed by 8 bases and J by 3 bases, leaving 19 bases between them. In DNA, the CDR3 is TGTGCCAGTTCGACTGTCCGGACGGATTACACTGAAGCTTTCTTT. Its translation: CASSTVRTDYTEAFF.

For the CDR3, the DNA is TGCAGCGTTGACCTAACCGGGGAGCTGTTTTTT. Residues: CSVDLTGELFF. This chain uses TRBV29-1 with TRBJ2-2; D not resolved. The CDR3 consists of 11 residues. Germline lookup yields CDR1 SQVTM and CDR2 ANQGSEA. Trimming took 3 bases from V and 5 from J, leaving 4 bases between them.

The chain uses TRBV27 and TRBJ2-6, with TRBD2 matching over 11 bases. The V gene's germline CDR1 is MNHEY and CDR2 SMNVEV (reference sequence). This CDR3 has 21 residues. The junction had 15 bases not matched to a gene; V was cut back by 5 bases and J by 0 bases. The chain's CDR3 is CASSPTDLGLAVSSGANVLTF. In DNA form, the CDR3 reads TGTGCCAGCAGTCCAACTGACTTGGGACTAGCGGTGAGCTCTGGGGCCAACGTCCTGACTTTC.

This clonotype was seen a few times. The chain employs TRBV9 and TRBJ1-1; D call uncertain. Looked up from germline, CDR1 is SGDLS and CDR2 is YYNGEE. V lost 0 bases to trimming and J lost 1 base, with 4 bases between them. The CDR3 extends over 13 amino acids. CDR3 residues: CASSVESNTEAFF. CDR3 bases: TGTGCCAGCAGCGTAGAGTCGAACACTGAAGCTTTCTTT.

The chain uses TRBV29-1 and TRBJ1-2; unclear D gene. Germline V gives CDR1 SQVTM, CDR2 ANQGSEA. The CDR3 is 13 amino acids. Trimming took off 2 bases at V and 4 bases at J, with 11 bases between the two ends. In DNA form, the CDR3 reads TGCAGCGTTGAAACAGCCAGAAGCTATGGCTACACCTTC. Residues: CSVETARSYGYTF.

CDR3 amino acids: CASRNYGGNQPQHF. The CDR3 bases are TGTGCCAGTAGAAATTACGGGGGCAATCAGCCCCAGCATTTT. The chain links TRBV19 to TRBJ1-5; unclear D gene. Germline-derived CDR1 and CDR2 are LNHDA and SQIVND (reference sequence). Trimming removed 6 bases from V and 2 bases from J, with 11 bases in between. This CDR3 has 14 residues.

With respect to this clonotype: The junction does not match germline at one end; this may be a read error. The rearrangement links TRBV7-7 to TRBJ2-2; perhaps TRBD1 as D (5 bases). Germline CDR1 reads SSHAT; CDR2 reads FNYEAQ (reference sequence). The CDR3 is made up of 16 amino acids. This CDR3 is CASSPGILANTGELFF. The CDR3 DNA reads TGTGCTAGCAGCCCAGGGATCTTAGCCAACACCGGGGAGCTGTTTTTT.